This T cell receptor (beta chain) was profiled in a study of blood T cell repertoires in COVID-19 (TCRdb year 2020). A note on the overall study: The collaborator samples originated in the United States, Italy and Spain and spanned the acute and convalescent phases of COVID-19. The prospective study material was composed of cDNA or gDNA derived from T cells, B-cell-depleted T cells, or PBMCs. Subjects who had been exposed to COVID-19, were actively infected with it, or had recovered from it provided the deeply sampled blood TCRbeta repertoires that made up the dataset. The repertoires were released in a freely available public database meant as a resource for research on the immune response to SARS-CoV-2. Samples came from the ongoing ImmuneRACE study (first 160 participants) plus 1,254 subjects from 6 global collaborators. Sample metadata almost always included a de-identified subject ID, COVID-19 status, age in years and sex. HLA class I and class II types, where available, came from metadata supplied by the sample provider rather than from assay-based typing. The research as a whole found: Clinical and demographic metadata were provided uncurated, with the amount varying by source and participant.

TCRbeta CDR3 regions were amplified from genomic DNA using the immunoSEQ Assay, a bias-controlled multiplex PCR. In the authors' own workflow: Nucleated cell counts per sample were estimated from amplification of reference gene primers within the assay. To quantify the absolute abundance of each unique TCRbeta CDR3 rearrangement, sequence reads were collapsed and filtered. For each sample, productive Simpson clonality was calculated by taking the square root of Simpson's diversity index across productive rearrangements. Here the immuneACCESS table is served through TCRdb, limited to in-frame sequences with V and J called. Missing clones are a known gap in these copies; in checked studies unresolved V genes cover under half, and the rest lacks a known reason. D and trimming were read from the DNA, whereas the V and J calls and clone size are those reported in that table. The sample table holds about 170,000 clones, of which around 86% were seen once. The ten top clones hold 6% to 7.5% of the sample.

Reading the germline V gene gives CDR1 SGHTA and CDR2 FQGNSA. Inclusive of the bounding cysteine and phenylalanine, the CDR3 is 15 residues long. Kept here is only the CDR3 DNA, which spans 45 bases and is read in frame from base 1. Compared with germline, V lacks 6 bases and J lacks 7 bases; bases without a gene match: 11. Collaborating institutions collected whole blood in K2EDTA tubes following their own protocols. For TCRbeta analysis, collaborator samples were shipped as frozen whole blood, as isolated PBMCs, or as DNA extracted from either sample type. With regard to this clone: Its antigen has not been determined. Base qualities are not provided; no much larger clone lies one nucleotide away.

The chain links TRBV7-2 with TRBJ2-5, with 10 junctional bases fitting TRBD2. Sequencing input: peripheral blood. The receptor was derived from a woman older than 75 in a cohort sampled during active or convalescent COVID-19. In nucleotides, the sequence is TGTGCCAGCAGGGGAAGCGGGGGGGCCGTGAGGACCCAGTACTTC. Its amino acids are CASRGSGGAVRTQYF.